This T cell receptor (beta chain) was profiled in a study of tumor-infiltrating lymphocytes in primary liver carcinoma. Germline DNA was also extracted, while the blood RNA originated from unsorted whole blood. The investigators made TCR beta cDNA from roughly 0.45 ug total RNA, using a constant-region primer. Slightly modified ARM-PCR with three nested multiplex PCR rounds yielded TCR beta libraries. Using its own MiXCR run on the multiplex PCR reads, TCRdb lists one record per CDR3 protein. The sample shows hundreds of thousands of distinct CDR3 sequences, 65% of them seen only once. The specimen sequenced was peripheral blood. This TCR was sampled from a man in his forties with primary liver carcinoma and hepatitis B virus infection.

The CDR3 sequence is CASSLAGSVGGNTIYF. The CDR3 DNA reads TGCGCCAGCAGCTTGGCTGGCAGCGTCGGAGGAAACACCATATATTTT. This chain connects TRBV5-1 to TRBJ1-3; D unclear. The CDR3 contains 16 residues. V lost 0 bases and J lost 4, with 14 bases in between. Looked up from germline, CDR1 is SGHRS and CDR2 is YFSETQ.